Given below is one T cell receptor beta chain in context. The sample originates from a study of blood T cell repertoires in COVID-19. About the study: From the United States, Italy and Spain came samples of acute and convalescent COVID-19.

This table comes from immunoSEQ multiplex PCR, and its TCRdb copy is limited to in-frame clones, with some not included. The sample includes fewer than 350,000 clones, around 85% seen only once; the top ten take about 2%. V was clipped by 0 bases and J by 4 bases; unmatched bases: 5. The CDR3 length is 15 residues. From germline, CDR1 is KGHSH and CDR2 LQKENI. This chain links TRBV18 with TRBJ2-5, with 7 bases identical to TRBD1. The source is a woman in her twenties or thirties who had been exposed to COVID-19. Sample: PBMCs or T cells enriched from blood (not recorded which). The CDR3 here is CASSPPENRGETQYF. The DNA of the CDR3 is TGTGCCAGCTCACCACCGGAAAACAGGGGAGAGACCCAGTACTTC.